Below, 20 T cell receptor beta chains from the same sample are listed, as sequenced in a study of shared clonotypes between healthy human individuals. Terminally differentiated effector memory CD45RA+ cells were left out of the naive CD8 fraction, which was CD45RO-negative and positively selected for CCR7. Some clones are missing from TCRdb's copy, which holds only in-frame ones; the method was immunoSEQ multiplex PCR. The sample lists more than 2 million clones, about 95% occurring once. Material for sequencing was naive CD8+ T cells sorted from blood. The receptor source for this set is a man between 18 and 29 years old in good health.

The V call is TRBV9, the J call TRBJ2-5; D uncertain. Germline assignment: CDR1 SGDLS and CDR2 YYNGEE. Trimming cost V 7 bases and J 5 bases, with 15 bases left between them. The CDR3 is 13 residues long. Here the CDR3 reads CASARIPGETQYF. CDR3 DNA: TGTGCCAGCGCTCGGATCCCTGGGGAGACCCAGTACTTC.

As concerns this clone: Other nucleotide sequences in the sample specify the same CDR3. The rearrangement uses TRBV7-9 and TRBJ1-2; 7 positions agree with TRBD1. The germline V gene encodes CDR1 SEHNR and CDR2 FQNEAQ (reference sequence). The V and J ends lost 5 bases and 4 bases, in that order; junction bases with no gene match: 4. The CDR3 runs 13 residues. The CDR3 loop reads CASSLPGGYGYTF. In DNA, the CDR3 is TGTGCCAGCAGCCTCCCAGGGGGCTATGGCTACACCTTC.

For this clone: The sample has other DNA sequences that encode this CDR3 too. The chain joins TRBV2 to TRBJ2-7; D unclear. Germline CDR1 reads SNHLY; CDR2 reads FYNNEI. The CDR3 runs 11 residues. V lost 7 bases, J lost 1 base, and 5 bases lay in between. CDR3 amino acids: CASTGSYEQYF. As DNA, the CDR3 is TGTGCCAGCACAGGTTCCTACGAGCAGTACTTC.

V is TRBV28 and J is TRBJ1-1; possibly TRBD1 for D (5 bases). The CDR3 length is 13 residues. The V end was cut by 4 bases, the J end by 8 bases, with 14 bases between. The germline V gene has CDR1 MDHEN and CDR2 SYDVKM. CDR3 coding DNA: TGTGCCAGCAGTTGGGACGCATCCTTCGAAGCTTTCTTT. It yields the protein CASSWDASFEAFF.

The chain joins TRBV2 to TRBJ2-1; 8 bases are shared with TRBD2. Germline CDR1 SNHLY, CDR2 FYNNEI. CDR3 size: 14 residues. The V segment lost 8 bases and the J segment 4 bases; nucleotides outside the gene matches: 7. This chain's CDR3 is CASQAGAWYNEQFF. The CDR3 DNA reads TGTGCCAGCCAAGCGGGAGCATGGTACAATGAGCAGTTCTTC.

This chain joins TRBV19 and TRBJ2-7, with 7 bases fitting TRBD1. The V gene end was trimmed by 8 bases and the J gene end by 4 bases; junction bases not matched to a gene: 14. This CDR3 contains 15 residues. CDR1 is LNHDA and CDR2 is SQIVND in the germline V gene (reference sequence). CDR3 nucleotides: TGTGCCAGTGCCTTTGCGGTAGGGGGCAGGTACGAGCAGTACTTC. Protein sequence: CASAFAVGGRYEQYF.

V and J are TRBV11-2 and TRBJ2-7; a weak D match, TRBD2 (5 bases). Germline loops: CDR1 SGHAT, CDR2 FQNNGV. Trimming cost V 3 bases and J 4 bases, with 10 bases left between them. The CDR3 has 13 amino acids. CDR3 sequence: CASSFYGMYEQYF. The CDR3 bases are TGTGCCAGCAGCTTCTACGGGATGTACGAGCAGTACTTC.

The V call is TRBV7-2, the J call TRBJ2-1, with D possibly matching TRBD1 (6 bases). Germline CDR1 reads SGHTA; CDR2 reads FQGNSA. The germline V and J ends were trimmed by 5 bases and 7 bases, with 15 bases remaining between them. The CDR3 loop spans 14 amino acids. This CDR3 reads CASSRVLGGNEQFF. In nucleotides, the CDR3 is TGTGCCAGCAGCCGTGTGCTAGGGGGTAATGAGCAGTTCTTC.

About this clone: Additional DNA sequences in this sample encode the identical CDR3. The CDR3 is CASSFRISGELFF. CDR3 sequence (DNA): TGTGCCAGCAGTTTTCGGATATCCGGGGAGCTGTTTTTT. The chain recombines TRBV28 with TRBJ2-2; D gene unclear. Trimming left V 3 bases short and J 6 bases short, with 8 bases between. The germline gives CDR1 MDHEN, CDR2 SYDVKM. The CDR3 sequence is 13 residues long.

Worth noting for this clone: The sample contains more than one DNA sequence encoding this CDR3. The J gene is TRBJ2-2, the V gene TRBV6-5, with TRBD1 as a possible D gene (5 bases). The CDR3 extends over 14 amino acids. The ends were cut back, 4 bases at V and 2 bases at J, with 8 bases in the middle. From germline, CDR1 is MNHEY and CDR2 SVGAGI. The CDR3 DNA reads as TGTGCCAGCAGTTGGGGCCTAAACACCGGGGAGCTGTTTTTT. Its translation: CASSWGLNTGELFF.

The V and J genes are TRBV5-1 and TRBJ2-2; 9 bases map to TRBD1. The CDR3 runs 16 residues. With V trimmed by 4 bases and J by 3 bases, 7 bases remained unmatched. The V gene's germline CDR1 is SGHRS and CDR2 YFSETQ. The DNA for the CDR3 is TGCGCCAGCAGCCAACCCACAGGGGGCTACACCGGGGAGCTGTTTTTT. Encoded protein: CASSQPTGGYTGELFF.

J is TRBJ2-3 and V is TRBV14, with D unresolved. Germline V CDR1 and CDR2: SGHDN, FVKESK. The CDR3 contains 14 residues. Trimming stripped 2 bases from V and 0 bases from J, with 6 bases between. The CDR3 loop reads CASSQKVSTDTQYF. The DNA of the CDR3 is TGTGCCAGCAGCCAAAAAGTCAGCACAGATACGCAGTATTTT.

This chain links TRBV6-6 with TRBJ2-5; no firm D call. Germline values: CDR1 MNHNY, CDR2 SVGAGI (reference sequence). V dropped 10 bases and J dropped 2 bases, with 14 bases sitting between them. The CDR3 runs to 13 residues. The CDR3, as DNA: TGTGCCACCGAGTACCGCGGACAAGAGACCCAGTACTTC. Translation: CATEYRGQETQYF.

The CDR3 DNA reads TGTGCCAGCAGTCCCTTTACGGGGATCAATTCACCCCTCCACTTT. The encoded protein is CASSPFTGINSPLHF. The chain is built from TRBV27 and TRBJ1-6; D gene ambiguous. The CDR3 runs to 15 residues. Between the trimmed V and J ends, which lost 5 bases and 7 bases, there was a span of 15 bases. Germline V gene sequence: CDR1 MNHEY, CDR2 SMNVEV (reference sequence).

The chain recombines TRBV2 with TRBJ2-7; D gene unclear. Trimming cost V 4 bases and J 2 bases, with 15 bases left between them. The CDR3 extends over 15 amino acids. The germline V gene encodes CDR1 SNHLY and CDR2 FYNNEI. CDR3 coding DNA: TGTGCCAGCAGTGTTCGCGTCGACGGCACCTACGAGCAGTACTTC. Its translation: CASSVRVDGTYEQYF.

The rearrangement joins TRBV29-1 to TRBJ1-1; a weak D match, TRBD1 (5 bases). The CDR3 has 13 amino acids. With 7 bases removed from V and 2 bases from J, the gap between germline ends came to 14 bases. Germline CDR1 is SQVTM and CDR2 is ANQGSEA. This chain's CDR3 is CSGTGTQNTEAFF. The CDR3 nucleotides are TGCAGCGGCACCGGGACTCAAAACACTGAAGCTTTCTTT.

The chain recombines TRBV2 with TRBJ1-2; 7 bases agree with TRBD1. The CDR3 is 12 amino acids. The ends lost 10 bases at V and 5 bases at J; junction bases unmatched: 7. In germline, CDR1 is SNHLY, CDR2 FYNNEI. CDR3 sequence: CATGTVKYGYTF. The DNA for the CDR3 is TGTGCCACCGGGACAGTTAAGTATGGCTACACCTTC.

A few counts support this clone. The sample contains more than one DNA sequence encoding this CDR3. The chain carries TRBV19 and TRBJ2-5, with 8 positions matching TRBD2. Germline V gives CDR1 LNHDA, CDR2 SQIVND (reference sequence). CDR3 length: 14 amino acids. J gave up 2 bases and V 3 bases, and 2 bases lay outside the gene matches. This CDR3 is CASSIGGGQETQYF. DNA of the CDR3: TGTGCCAGTAGTATCGGCGGGGGGCAAGAGACCCAGTACTTC.

V and J are TRBV29-1 and TRBJ2-7, with 12 bases lining up with TRBD2. Trimming took 1 base from V and 0 from J; bases not matched to a gene: 4. CDR3 length equals 16 residues. Germline V lookup: CDR1 SQVTM, CDR2 ANQGSEA. CDR3 in amino acids: CSVEGRTSGDSYEQYF. The CDR3 nucleotides read TGCAGCGTTGAAGGTAGGACTAGCGGGGACTCCTACGAGCAGTACTTC.

The V call is TRBV6-5, the J call TRBJ2-4; either TRBD1 or TRBD2 may supply D (5 bases each). CDR1 MNHEY and CDR2 SVGAGI come from the germline V gene. The CDR3 is 15 amino acids. V dropped 2 bases and J dropped 9 bases, with 17 bases sitting between them. CDR3 bases: TGTGCCAGCAGTTACCGAGACGAGGGGTATAGCATTCAGTACTTC. Protein: CASSYRDEGYSIQYF.